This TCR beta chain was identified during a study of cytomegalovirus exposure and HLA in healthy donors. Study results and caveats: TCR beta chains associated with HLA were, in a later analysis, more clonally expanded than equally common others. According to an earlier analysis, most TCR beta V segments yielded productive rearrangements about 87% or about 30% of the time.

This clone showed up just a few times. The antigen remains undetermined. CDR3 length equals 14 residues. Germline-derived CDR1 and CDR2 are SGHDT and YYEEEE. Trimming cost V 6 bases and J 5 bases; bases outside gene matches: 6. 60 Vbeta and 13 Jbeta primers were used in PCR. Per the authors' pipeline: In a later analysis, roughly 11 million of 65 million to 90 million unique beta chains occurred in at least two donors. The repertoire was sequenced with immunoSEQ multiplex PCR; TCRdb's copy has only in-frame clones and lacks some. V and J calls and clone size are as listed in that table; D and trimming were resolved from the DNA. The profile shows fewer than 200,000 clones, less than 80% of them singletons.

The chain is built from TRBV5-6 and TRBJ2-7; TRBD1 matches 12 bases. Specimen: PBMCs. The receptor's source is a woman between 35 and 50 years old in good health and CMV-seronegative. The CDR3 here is CASNPGQGANEQYF. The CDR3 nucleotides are TGTGCCAGCAACCCGGGACAGGGGGCAAACGAGCAGTACTTC.